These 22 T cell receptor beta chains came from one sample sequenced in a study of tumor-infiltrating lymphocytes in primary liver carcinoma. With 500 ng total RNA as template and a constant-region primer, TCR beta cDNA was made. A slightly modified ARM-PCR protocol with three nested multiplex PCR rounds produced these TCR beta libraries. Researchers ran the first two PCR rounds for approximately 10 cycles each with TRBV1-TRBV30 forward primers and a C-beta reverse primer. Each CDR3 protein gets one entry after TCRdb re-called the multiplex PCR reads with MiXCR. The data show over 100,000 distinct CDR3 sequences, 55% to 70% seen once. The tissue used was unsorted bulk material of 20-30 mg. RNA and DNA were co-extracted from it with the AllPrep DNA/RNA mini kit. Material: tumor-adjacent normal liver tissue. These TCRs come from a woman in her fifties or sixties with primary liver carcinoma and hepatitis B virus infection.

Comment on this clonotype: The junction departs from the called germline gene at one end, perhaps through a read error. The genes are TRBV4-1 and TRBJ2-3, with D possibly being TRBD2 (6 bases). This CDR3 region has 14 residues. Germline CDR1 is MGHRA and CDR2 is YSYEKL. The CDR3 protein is CASSFEEGRDTQYF. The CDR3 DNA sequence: TGTGCCAGCAGCTTCGAGGAGGGCAGAGATACGCAGTATTTT.

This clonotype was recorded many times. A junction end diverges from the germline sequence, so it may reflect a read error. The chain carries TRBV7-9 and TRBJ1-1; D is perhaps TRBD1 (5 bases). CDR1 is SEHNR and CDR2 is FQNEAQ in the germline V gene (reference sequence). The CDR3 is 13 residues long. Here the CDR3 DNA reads TGTGCCAGCACCTTACAGGTGAACACTGAAGCTTTCTTT. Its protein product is CASTLQVNTEAFF.

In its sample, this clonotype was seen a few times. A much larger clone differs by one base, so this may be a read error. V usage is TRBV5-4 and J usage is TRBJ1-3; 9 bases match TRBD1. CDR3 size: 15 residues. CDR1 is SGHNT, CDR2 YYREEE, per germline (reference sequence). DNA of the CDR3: TGTACCAGCAGCTTGGGGACAGGGAGCGGAAACACCATATATTTT. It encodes CTSSLGTGSGNTIYF.

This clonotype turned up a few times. The CDR3 sequence: CASSSRLAGVRTGELFF. In nucleotides, the CDR3 is TGCGCCAGCAGCTCTCGACTAGCGGGAGTACGAACCGGGGAGCTGTTTTTT. The chain is built from TRBV5-1 and TRBJ2-2, with 12 positions matching TRBD2. V was clipped by 3 bases and J by 5 bases; unmatched bases: 8. CDR3 size: 17 residues. Germline assignment: CDR1 SGHRS and CDR2 YFSETQ.

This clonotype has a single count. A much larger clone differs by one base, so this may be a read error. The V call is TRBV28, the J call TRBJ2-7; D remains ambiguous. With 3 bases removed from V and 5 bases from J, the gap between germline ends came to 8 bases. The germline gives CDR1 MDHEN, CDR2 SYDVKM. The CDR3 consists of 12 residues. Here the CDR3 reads CASSLTTHEQYF. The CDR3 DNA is TGTGCCAGCAGTTTGACAACCCACGAGCAGTACTTC.

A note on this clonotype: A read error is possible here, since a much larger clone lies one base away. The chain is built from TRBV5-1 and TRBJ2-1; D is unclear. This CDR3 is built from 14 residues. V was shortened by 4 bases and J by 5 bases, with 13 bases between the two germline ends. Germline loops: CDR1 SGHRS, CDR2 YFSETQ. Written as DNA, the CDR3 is TGCGCCAGCAGCATAGGCGTATTCGACAATGAGCAGTTCTTC. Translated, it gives CASSIGVFDNEQFF.

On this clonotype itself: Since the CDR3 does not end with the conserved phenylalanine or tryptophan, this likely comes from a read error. CDR3 residues: CASSQGALFSTDTQYL. The CDR3 DNA is TGTGCCAGCAGCCAAGGAGCCTTATTTAGCACAGATACGCAGTATCTT. The chain has TRBV4-2 and TRBJ2-3; D is unclear. The ends were cut back, 1 base at V and 0 bases at J, with 11 bases in the middle. The CDR3 runs 16 residues. CDR1 is LGHNA and CDR2 is YNFKEQ in the germline V gene.

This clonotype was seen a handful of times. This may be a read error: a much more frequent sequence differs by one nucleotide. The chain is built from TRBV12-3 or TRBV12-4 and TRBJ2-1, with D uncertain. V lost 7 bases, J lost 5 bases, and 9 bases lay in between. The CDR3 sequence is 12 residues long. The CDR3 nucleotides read TGTGCCAGCAAGAGGCGGAACAATGAGCAGTTCTTC. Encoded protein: CASKRRNNEQFF.

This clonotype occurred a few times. The DNA of the CDR3 is TGTGCCAGTAGTCTGGACACTTACACCGGGGAGCTGTTTTTT. Translation: CASSLDTYTGELFF. The rearrangement links TRBV19 to TRBJ2-2, with a tentative D call TRBD1 (5 bases). CDR1 is LNHDA and CDR2 is SQIVND in the germline V gene (reference sequence). V was shortened by 5 bases and J by 3 bases, with 10 bases between the two germline ends. This CDR3 spans 14 amino acids.

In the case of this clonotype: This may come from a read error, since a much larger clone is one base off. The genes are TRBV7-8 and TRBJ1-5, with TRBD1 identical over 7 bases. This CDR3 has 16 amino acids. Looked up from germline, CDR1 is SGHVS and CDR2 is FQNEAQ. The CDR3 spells CANSLEAGTENQPQHF. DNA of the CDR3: TGTGCCAACAGCTTAGAAGCCGGGACAGAAAATCAGCCCCAGCATTTT.

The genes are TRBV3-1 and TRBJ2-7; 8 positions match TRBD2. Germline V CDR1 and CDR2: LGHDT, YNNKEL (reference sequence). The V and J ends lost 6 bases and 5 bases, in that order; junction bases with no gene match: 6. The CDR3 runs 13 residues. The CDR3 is CASSRRGGHEQYF. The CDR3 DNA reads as TGTGCCAGCAGTCGCCGGGGGGGGCACGAGCAGTACTTC.

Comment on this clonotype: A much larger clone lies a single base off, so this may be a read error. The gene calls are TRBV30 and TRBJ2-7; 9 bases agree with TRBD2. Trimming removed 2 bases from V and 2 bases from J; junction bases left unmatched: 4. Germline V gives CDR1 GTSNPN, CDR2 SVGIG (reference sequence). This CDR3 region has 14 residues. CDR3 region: CAWSTAGGAYEQYF. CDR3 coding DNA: TGTGCCTGGAGTACTGCGGGAGGGGCCTACGAGCAGTACTTC.

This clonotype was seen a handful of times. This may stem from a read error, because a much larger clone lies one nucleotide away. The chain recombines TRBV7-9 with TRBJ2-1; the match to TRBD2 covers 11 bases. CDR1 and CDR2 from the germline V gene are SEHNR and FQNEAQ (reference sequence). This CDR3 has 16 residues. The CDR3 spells CASSLRLAGRNNGQFF. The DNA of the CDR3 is TGTGCCAGCAGCTTACGACTAGCGGGAAGGAACAATGGGCAGTTCTTC.

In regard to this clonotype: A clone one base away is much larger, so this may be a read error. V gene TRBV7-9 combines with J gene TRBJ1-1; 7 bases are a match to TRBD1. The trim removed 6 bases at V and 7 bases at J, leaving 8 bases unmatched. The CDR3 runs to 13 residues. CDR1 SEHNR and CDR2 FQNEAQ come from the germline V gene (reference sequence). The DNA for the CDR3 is TGTGCCAGCAGTATACAGGGGATTGGTGAAGCTTTCTTT. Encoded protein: CASSIQGIGEAFF.

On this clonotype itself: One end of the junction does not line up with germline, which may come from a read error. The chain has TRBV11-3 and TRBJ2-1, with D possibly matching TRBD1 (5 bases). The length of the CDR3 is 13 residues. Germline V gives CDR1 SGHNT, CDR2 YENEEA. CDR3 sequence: CACSRDRNDEEFF. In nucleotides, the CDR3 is TGTGCCTGCAGCCGAGACAGAAACGATGAGGAGTTCTTC.

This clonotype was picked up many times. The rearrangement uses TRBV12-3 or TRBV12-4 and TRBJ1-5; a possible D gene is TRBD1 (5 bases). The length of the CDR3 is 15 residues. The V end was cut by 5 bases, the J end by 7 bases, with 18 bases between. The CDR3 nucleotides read TGTGCCAGCAGTCCCCTGTCCGGCGGGGGACAGCCCCAGCATTTT. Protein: CASSPLSGGGQPQHF.

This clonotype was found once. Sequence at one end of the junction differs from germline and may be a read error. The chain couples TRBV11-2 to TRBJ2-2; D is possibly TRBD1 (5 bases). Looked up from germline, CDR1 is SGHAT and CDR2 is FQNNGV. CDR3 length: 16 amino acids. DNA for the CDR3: TGTGCCAACAGCGACGGACACAACACGAGCACCGGGGAGCTGTTTTTT. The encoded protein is CANSDGHNTSTGELFF.

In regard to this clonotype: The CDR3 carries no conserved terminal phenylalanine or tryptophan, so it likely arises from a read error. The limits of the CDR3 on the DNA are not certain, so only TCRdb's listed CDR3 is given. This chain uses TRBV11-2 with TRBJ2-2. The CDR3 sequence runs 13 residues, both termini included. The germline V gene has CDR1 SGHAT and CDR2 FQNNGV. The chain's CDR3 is CASSLDRTGEPFY.

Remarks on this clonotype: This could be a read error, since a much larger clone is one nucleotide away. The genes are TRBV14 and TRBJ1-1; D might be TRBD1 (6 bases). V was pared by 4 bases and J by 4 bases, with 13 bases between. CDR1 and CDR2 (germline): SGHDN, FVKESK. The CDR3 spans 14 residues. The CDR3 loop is CASSRLGAGTEAFF. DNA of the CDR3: TGTGCCAGCAGCCGGCTGGGGGCGGGCACTGAAGCTTTCTTT.

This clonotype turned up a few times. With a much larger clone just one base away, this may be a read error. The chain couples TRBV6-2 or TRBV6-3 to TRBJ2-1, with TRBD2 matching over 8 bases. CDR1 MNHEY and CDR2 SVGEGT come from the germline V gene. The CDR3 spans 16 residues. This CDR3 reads CVSRVLAGLGNNEQFF. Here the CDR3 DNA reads TGTGTCAGCAGAGTTTTAGCGGGATTGGGAAACAATGAGCAGTTCTTC.

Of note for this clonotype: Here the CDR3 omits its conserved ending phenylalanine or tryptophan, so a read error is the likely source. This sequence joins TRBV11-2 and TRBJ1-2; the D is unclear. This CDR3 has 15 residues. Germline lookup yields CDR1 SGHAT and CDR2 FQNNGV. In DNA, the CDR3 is TGTGCTAGCAGCTTAGATCGGGTAGACGCCTATGGTTACACCTCC. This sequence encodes CASSLDRVDAYGYTS.

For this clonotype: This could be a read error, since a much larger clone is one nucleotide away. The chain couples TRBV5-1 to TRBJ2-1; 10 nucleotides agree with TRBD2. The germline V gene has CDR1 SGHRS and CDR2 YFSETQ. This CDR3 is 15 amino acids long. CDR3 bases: TGCGCCAGCGGCTTGACACTAGCGGGACGGGGGGAGCAGTTCTTC. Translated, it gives CASGLTLAGRGEQFF.